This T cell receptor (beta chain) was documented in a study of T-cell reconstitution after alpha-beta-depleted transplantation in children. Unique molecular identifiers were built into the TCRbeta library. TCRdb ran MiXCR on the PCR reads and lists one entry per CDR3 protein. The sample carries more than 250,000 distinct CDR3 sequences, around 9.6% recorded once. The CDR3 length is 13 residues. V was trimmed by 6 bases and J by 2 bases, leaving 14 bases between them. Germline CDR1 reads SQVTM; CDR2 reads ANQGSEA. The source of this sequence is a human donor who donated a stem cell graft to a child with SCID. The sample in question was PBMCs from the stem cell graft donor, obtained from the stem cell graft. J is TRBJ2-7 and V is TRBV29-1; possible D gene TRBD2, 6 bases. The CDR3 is CSVGAGPPYEQYF. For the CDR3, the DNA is TGCAGCGTGGGAGCGGGTCCCCCCTACGAGCAGTACTTC.